These T cell receptor beta chains were read from a single sample in a study of CD8+CD57+ T cells in acquired aplastic anemia. TCRdb re-called the reads through MiXCR, storing one row per CDR3 protein. The repertoire consists of about 420,000 distinct CDR3 sequences, with 60% to 80% occurring once and the leading ten covering 3.5% to 4.5%. The sequenced sample was sorted CD4+, CD8+, or CD8+CD57+ T cells (not recorded which) from PBMCs. Receptor source: a human donor in good health, serving as a control. Both conserved end residues are part of each CDR3. The D gene is left open where the match is weak. Clone size appears in some rows only: once, few, many, or a class for an expanded clone.

D gene	V gene	clone size	J gene	CDR3 DNA	CDR3 protein
-	TRBV9	-	TRBJ1-1	TGTGCCAGCAGCGTAGAGATGGGGCGTGAAGCTTTCTTT	CASSVEMGREAFF
-	TRBV15	-	TRBJ1-2	TGTGCCACCAGCAGAGACAACAGTGAGGGCTATGGCTACATCTTC	CATSRDNSEGYGYIF
TRBD2	TRBV2	-	TRBJ2-7	TGTGCCTGGGCGGGGGGGGGAAAGTACGAGCAGTACTTC	CAWAGGGKYEQYF
-	TRBV5-1	-	TRBJ1-2	TGCGCCAGCAGCCCGCTAGCGGGGGACACGGGCTATGGCTACACCTTC	CASSPLAGDTGYGYTF
-	TRBV20-1	-	TRBJ1-1	TGCAGTGCTAGGAGGGGAGGCAGGCACCCTTTCTTT	CSARRGGRHPFF
-	TRBV9	-	TRBJ1-2	TGTGCTAGCAGCGTTGTACGGAGGGCGCGCTACACTTTC	CASSVVRRARYTF
-	TRBV5-4	-	TRBJ1-4	TGTGCCAGCAGCTTAGCACGGCGGAATGAAAAACTGTTTTTT	CASSLARRNEKLFF
-	TRBV4-2	many	TRBJ1-6	TGTGCCAGCAGCCAAGAGGGTGGAGGGCGTAGCTCACCCCTCCACTTT	CASSQEGGGRSSPLHF
-	TRBV12-3/TRBV12-4	-	TRBJ2-6	TGTGCCAGCAGCCTGTCGACCCCAGGTCCTGGGGCCAACGTCCTGACTTTC	CASSLSTPGPGANVLTF
-	TRBV6-2/TRBV6-3	once	TRBJ2-7	TGTGCCAGCAGCCTAAACAGCGAGGTAGGCTACGAGCAGTACTTC	CASSLNSEVGYEQYF
TRBD1	TRBV7-9	many	TRBJ1-4	TGTGCCAGCAGCTTAGGGGGGACAGCTGAAAAACTGTTTTTT	CASSLGGTAEKLFF
-	TRBV11-3	-	TRBJ2-3	TGTGCCAGCAGCCAACAGAAGGGCGGTGGCACAGATACGCAGTATTTT	CASSQQKGGGTDTQYF
-	TRBV7-3	-	TRBJ2-7	TGCGCCAGCAGCTTAGGGCCGACAAACACCTACGAGCAGTACTTC	CASSLGPTNTYEQYF
-	TRBV4-1	many	TRBJ2-7	TGCGCCAGCAGCCAAGAGCGGGCACAGTTTAGCTCCTACGAGCAGTACTTC	CASSQERAQFSSYEQYF
-	TRBV15	-	TRBJ2-7	TGTGCCACCAGCAGAGAGTGGCCATCCTACGAGCAGTACTTC	CATSREWPSYEQYF
TRBD2	TRBV7-6	-	TRBJ2-2	TGTGCCAGCAGCCCGGACGCGGGAGCAGTTCTTGGGGCCTTTTTT	CASSPDAGAVLGAFF
TRBD1	TRBV6-1	-	TRBJ1-1	TGTGCCAGCAGGGGACAGGGTAACATGAACACTGAAGCTTTCTTT	CASRGQGNMNTEAFF
-	TRBV2	-	TRBJ2-5	-	CASSLGRGGYTFDYF
TRBD1	TRBV10-3	-	TRBJ2-7	TGTGCCATCAGCTTGTCACAGGGGAGTGGCTACGAGCAGTACTTC	CAISLSQGSGYEQYF
TRBD2	TRBV10-3	-	TRBJ2-3	TGTGCCATCAGTGGGCAACTAGCGGGGGGAGATACGCAGTATTTC	CAISGQLAGGDTQYF
-	TRBV15	-	TRBJ1-5	TGTGCCAGCAGCAGAGTTAGTACAGAGCACCAGCATTTT	CASSRVSTEHQHF
-	TRBV5-1	once	TRBJ2-5	TGCGCCAGCAGCTTTCGAGCGCAGGGAGGGACCCAGTACTTC	CASSFRAQGGTQYF
-	TRBV7-2	-	TRBJ2-2	TGTGCCAGCAGCTTAGTCGGGGACACCGGGGAGCTGTTTTTT	CASSLVGDTGELFF
-	TRBV19	-	TRBJ2-6	TGTGCCAGCAGCTTAGGGGGGTCCGGGGCCAACGTCCTGAGTTTC	CASSLGGSGANVLSF
TRBD2	TRBV20-1	many	TRBJ2-1	TGCAGTGCGGCCGGGGGGGGCAATGAGCAGTTCTTC	CSAAGGGNEQFF
TRBD2	TRBV19	-	TRBJ2-1	TGTGCCAGTAGTCTGACTAGCGGGGTCTACAATGAGCAGTCCTTC	CASSLTSGVYNEQSF
-	TRBV7-2	once	TRBJ2-7	TGTGCCAGCAGCCTGGACAAGGCCCAGCCCCAGCACTTT	CASSLDKAQPQHF
-	TRBV20-1	-	TRBJ2-3	TGCAGTGCCACCGCCCTAGTACCCCCAAATACGCAGTATTTT	CSATALVPPNTQYF
TRBD1	TRBV7-2	-	TRBJ1-2	TGTGCCAGCAGCCCTAGGGGGACAGGGGGCGCGTATGGCTACACCTTC	CASSPRGTGGAYGYTF
TRBD1	TRBV25-1	-	TRBJ1-1	TGTGCCAGCAGTGATCCAGGGGGTAGGAACACTGAAGCTTTCTTT	CASSDPGGRNTEAFF
-	TRBV6-5	many	TRBJ1-1	TGTGCCAGCAGTTACTGGACAGCCGACACCTTGAACACTGAAGCTTTCTTT	CASSYWTADTLNTEAFF
-	TRBV11-2	many	TRBJ2-3	TGTGCCAGCAGCGGGCTCGCAGATACGCAGTATTTT	CASSGLADTQYF
-	TRBV7-3	-	TRBJ1-1	TGTGCCAGCAGCTTAAATCCTAAGAGCACTTACGCTTTCTTT	CASSLNPKSTYAFF
-	TRBV10-3	-	TRBJ1-6	TGTGCCAGCAGGGACTTACATTCACCCCTCCACTTT	CASRDLHSPLHF
-	TRBV6-5	-	TRBJ2-3	TGTGCCAGCAGTTACCGGAGCACAGATGCGCAGTATTTT	CASSYRSTDAQYF
-	TRBV5-5	few	TRBJ2-7	TGTGCCAGCAGCTTGGCAGCCTACGAGCAGTACTTC	CASSLAAYEQYF
TRBD1	TRBV6-1	-	TRBJ1-4	TGTGCCAGCAGTGACAGGGGGCGAGGTCGGATAGATGCAACTAATGAAAAACTGTTTTTT	CASSDRGRGRIDATNEKLFF
-	TRBV7-3	-	TRBJ2-7	TGTGCCAGCAGCGGGTCGGTACTAGTCGAGGAGCAGTACTTC	CASSGSVLVEEQYF
-	TRBV7-2	-	TRBJ2-7	TGCGCCAGCAGCCAAGAGCGACTCTGCGGTTCCTACGAGCAGTACTTC	CASSQERLCGSYEQYF
TRBD1	TRBV12-3/TRBV12-4	many	TRBJ2-6	TGTGCCAGCAGAACAGGGGTAGGGGCCAACGTCCTGACTTTC	CASRTGVGANVLTF
-	TRBV10-3	-	TRBJ2-5	TGTGCCATCACTCCCCCCGGGCAGCAATATACCCACAACTTC	CAITPPGQQYTHNF
-	TRBV25-1	once	TRBJ2-1	TGTGCCAGCATGTGGTCAGGCTCCCCTTACAATGAGCAGTTCTTC	CASMWSGSPYNEQFF
-	TRBV5-1	-	TRBJ2-7	TGCGCCAGCAGCTTTGGGGCAGGGGCCGTAACCTACGAGCAGTACTTC	CASSFGAGAVTYEQYF
-	TRBV7-2	many	TRBJ1-1	TGTGCCAGCAGCTTTGGTTGGAGGGGAAACACTGAAGCTTTCTTT	CASSFGWRGNTEAFF
-	TRBV2	-	TRBJ2-1	TGTGCCAGCAGTGAATATAGCAGAGAGGGGAACACTGAAGCTTTCTTC	CASSEYSREGNTEAFF
-	TRBV7-9	many	TRBJ2-3	TGTGCCAGCAGCCCACGCGACTTAATCACAGATACGCAGTATTTT	CASSPRDLITDTQYF
TRBD2	TRBV20-1	-	TRBJ2-3	TGCAGTGCAAGGACTAGCGGGAGGAAGAAGTATTTT	CSARTSGRKKYF
-	TRBV7-6	many	TRBJ1-3	TGTGCCAGCAAGCAGGCGGGAAACACCATATATTTT	CASKQAGNTIYF
-	TRBV19	-	TRBJ1-1	TGTGTCACCCGGGCCCGTAACACTGAAGCTTTCTTT	CVTRARNTEAFF
TRBD1	TRBV7-2	many	TRBJ2-7	TGTGCCAGCAGCGACCGGGACAGGACTTACTACGAGCAGTACTTC	CASSDRDRTYYEQYF